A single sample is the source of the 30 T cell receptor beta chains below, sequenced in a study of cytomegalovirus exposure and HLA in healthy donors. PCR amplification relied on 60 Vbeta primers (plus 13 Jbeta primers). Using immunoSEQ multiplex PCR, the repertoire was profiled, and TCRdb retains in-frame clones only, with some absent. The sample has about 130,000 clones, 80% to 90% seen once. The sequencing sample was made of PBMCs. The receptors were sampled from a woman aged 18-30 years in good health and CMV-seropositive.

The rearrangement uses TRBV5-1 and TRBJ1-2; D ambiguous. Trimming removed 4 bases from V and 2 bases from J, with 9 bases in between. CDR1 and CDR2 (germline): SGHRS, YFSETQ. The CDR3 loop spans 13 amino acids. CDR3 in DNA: TGCGCCAGCAGCGCGGCCTCAAACTATGGCTACACCTTC. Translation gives CASSAASNYGYTF. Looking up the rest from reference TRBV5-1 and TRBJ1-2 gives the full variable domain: KAGVTQTPRYLIKTRGQQVTLSCSPISGHRSVSWYQQTPGQGLQFLFEYFSETQRNKGNFPGRFSGRQFSNSRSEMNVSTLELGDSALYLCASSAASNYGYTFGSGTRLTVV.

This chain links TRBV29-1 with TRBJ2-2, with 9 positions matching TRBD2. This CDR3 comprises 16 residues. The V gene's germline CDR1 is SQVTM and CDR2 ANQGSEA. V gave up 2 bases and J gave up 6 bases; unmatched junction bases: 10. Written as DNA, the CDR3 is TGCAGCGTTGAACCGCTAGCGGGGAACATAGCCGGGGAGCTGTTTTTT. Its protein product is CSVEPLAGNIAGELFF.

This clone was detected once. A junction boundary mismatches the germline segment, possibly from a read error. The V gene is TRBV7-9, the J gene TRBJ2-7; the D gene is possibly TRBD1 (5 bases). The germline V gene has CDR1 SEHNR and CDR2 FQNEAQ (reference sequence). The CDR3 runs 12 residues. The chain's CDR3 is CSSSSDSYEQYF. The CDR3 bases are TGTTCCAGCAGCTCCGACAGCTACGAGCAGTACTTC. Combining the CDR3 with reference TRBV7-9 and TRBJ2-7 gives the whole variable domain DTGVSQNPRHKITKRGQNVTFRCDPISEHNRLYWYRQTLGQGPEFLTYFQNEAQLEKSRLLSDRFSAERPKGSFSTLEIQRTEQGDSAMYLCSSSSDSYEQYFGPGTRLTVT.

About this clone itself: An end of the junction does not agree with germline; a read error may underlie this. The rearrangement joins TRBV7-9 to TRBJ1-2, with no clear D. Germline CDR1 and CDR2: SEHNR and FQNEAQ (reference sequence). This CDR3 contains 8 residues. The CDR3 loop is CSSSFETF. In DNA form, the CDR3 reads TGTTCCAGCAGCTTCGAGACCTTC.

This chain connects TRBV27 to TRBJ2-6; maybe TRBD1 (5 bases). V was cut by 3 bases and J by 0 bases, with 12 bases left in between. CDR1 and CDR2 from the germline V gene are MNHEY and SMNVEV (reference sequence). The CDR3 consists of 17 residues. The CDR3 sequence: CASSFSSRGSGANVLTF. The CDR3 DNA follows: TGTGCCAGCAGTTTTTCTTCTAGGGGCTCTGGGGCCAACGTCCTGACTTTC.

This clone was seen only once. DNA for the CDR3: TGCGCCAGCAGCCTCGGACAGGGGGCACCTCAGCCCCAGCATTTT. This encodes CASSLGQGAPQPQHF. This chain uses TRBV5-1 with TRBJ1-5; 11 bases line up with TRBD1. V was pared by 4 bases and J by 6 bases, with 6 bases of the junction left unmatched. The germline V gene has CDR1 SGHRS and CDR2 YFSETQ. The CDR3 covers 15 residues.

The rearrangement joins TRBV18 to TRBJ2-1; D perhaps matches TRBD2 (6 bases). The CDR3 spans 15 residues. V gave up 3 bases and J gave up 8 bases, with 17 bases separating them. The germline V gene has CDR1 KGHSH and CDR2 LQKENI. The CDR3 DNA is TGTGCCAGCTCACCCCGGGAGATCAACTTCCATGAGCAGTTCTTC. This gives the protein CASSPREINFHEQFF.

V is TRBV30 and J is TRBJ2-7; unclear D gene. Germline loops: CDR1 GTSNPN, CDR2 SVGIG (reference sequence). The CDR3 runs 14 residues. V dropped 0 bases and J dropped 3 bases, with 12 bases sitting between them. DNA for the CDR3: TGTGCCTGGAGTGTAGATCCACCCAGCTACGAGCAGTACTTC. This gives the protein CAWSVDPPSYEQYF.

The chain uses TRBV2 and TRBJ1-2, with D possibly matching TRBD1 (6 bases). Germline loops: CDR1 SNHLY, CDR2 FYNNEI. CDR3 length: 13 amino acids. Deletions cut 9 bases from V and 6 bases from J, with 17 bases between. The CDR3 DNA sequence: TGTGCCAGACGACCCGGGACATCGGATGGCTACACCTTC. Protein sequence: CARRPGTSDGYTF.

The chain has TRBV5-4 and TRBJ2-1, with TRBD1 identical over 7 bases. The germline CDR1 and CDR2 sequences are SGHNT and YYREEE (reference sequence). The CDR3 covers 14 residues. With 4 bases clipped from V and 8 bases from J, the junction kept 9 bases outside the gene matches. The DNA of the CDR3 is TGTGCCAGCAGCGGAAGGACAGGCGGCTATGAGCAGTTCTTC. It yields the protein CASSGRTGGYEQFF.

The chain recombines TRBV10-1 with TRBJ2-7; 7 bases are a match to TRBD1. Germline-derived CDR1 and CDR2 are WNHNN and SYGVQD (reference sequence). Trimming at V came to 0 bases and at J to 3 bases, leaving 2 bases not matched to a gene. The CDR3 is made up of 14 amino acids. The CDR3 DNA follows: TGCGCCAGCAGTGAGTCGGCAGGGGGCTACGAGCAGTACTTC. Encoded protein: CASSESAGGYEQYF.

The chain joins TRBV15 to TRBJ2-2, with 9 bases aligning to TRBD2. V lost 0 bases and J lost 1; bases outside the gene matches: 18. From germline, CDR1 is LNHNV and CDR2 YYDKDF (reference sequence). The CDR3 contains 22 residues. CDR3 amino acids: CATSRDGWSERGASLNTGELFF. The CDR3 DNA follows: TGTGCCACCAGCAGAGATGGGTGGTCGGAGCGGGGGGCTTCACTGAACACCGGGGAGCTGTTTTTT.

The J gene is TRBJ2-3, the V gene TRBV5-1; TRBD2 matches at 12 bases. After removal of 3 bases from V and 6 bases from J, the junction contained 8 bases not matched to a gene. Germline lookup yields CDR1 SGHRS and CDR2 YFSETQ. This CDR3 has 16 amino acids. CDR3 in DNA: TGCGCCAGCAGCTCCCGGACTAGCGGGGCTGGGGATACGCAGTATTTT. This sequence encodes CASSSRTSGAGDTQYF.

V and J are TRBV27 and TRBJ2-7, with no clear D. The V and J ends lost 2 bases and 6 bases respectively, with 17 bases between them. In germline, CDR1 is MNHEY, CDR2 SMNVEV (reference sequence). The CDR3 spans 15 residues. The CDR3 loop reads CASSLGRVPLPEQYF. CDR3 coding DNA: TGTGCCAGCAGTTTAGGTCGGGTCCCCCTCCCCGAGCAGTACTTC.

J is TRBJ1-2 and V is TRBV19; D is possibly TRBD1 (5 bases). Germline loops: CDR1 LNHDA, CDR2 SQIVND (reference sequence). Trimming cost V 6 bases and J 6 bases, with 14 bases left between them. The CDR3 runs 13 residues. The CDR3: CASSQGLVNGYTF. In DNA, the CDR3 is TGTGCCAGTAGCCAGGGACTGGTAAATGGCTACACCTTC.

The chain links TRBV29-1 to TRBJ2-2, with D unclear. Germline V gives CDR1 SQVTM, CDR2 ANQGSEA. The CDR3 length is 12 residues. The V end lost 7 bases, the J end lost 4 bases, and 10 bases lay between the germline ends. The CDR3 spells CSANTGTGELFF. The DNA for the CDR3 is TGCAGCGCAAATACGGGCACCGGGGAGCTGTTTTTT.

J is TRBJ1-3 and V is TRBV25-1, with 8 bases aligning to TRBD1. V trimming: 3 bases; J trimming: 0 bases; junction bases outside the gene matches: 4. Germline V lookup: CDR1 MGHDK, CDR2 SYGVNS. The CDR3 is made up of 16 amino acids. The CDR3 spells CASSEDREGSGNTIYF. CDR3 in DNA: TGTGCCAGCAGTGAGGACAGGGAGGGCTCTGGAAACACCATATATTTT.

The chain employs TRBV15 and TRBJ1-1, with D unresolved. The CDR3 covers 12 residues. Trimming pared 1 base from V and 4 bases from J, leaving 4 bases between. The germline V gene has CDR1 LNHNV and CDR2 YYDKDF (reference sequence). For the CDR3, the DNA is TGTGCCACCAGCAGAGCCGGCACTGAAGCTTTCTTT. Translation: CATSRAGTEAFF.

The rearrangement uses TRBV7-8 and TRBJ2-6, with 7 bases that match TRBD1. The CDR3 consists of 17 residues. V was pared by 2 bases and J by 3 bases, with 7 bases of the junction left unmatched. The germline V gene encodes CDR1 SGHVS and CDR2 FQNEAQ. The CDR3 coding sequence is TGTGCCAGCAGCTTATCACAGGGGAGCATTGGGGCCAACGTCCTGACTTTC. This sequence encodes CASSLSQGSIGANVLTF.

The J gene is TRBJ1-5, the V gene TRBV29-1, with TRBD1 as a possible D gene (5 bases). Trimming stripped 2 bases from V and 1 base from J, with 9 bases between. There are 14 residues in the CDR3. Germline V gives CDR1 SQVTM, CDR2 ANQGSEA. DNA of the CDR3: TGCAGCGTTGAATTATCAGGGAGCAATCAGCCCCAGCATTTT. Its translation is CSVELSGSNQPQHF.

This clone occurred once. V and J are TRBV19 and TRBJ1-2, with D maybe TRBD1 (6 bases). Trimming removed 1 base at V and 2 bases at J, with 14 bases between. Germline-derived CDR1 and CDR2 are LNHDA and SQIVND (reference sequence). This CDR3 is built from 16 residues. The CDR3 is CASSIVQGYSNYGYTF. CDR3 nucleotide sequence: TGTGCCAGTAGTATAGTACAGGGTTATTCGAACTATGGCTACACCTTC.

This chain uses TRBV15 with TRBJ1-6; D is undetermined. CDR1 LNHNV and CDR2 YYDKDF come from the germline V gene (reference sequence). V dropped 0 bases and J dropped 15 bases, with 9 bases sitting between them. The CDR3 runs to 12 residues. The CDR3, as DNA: TGTGCCACCAGCAGAGATGAGGGTCTCCTCCACTTT. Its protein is CATSRDEGLLHF.

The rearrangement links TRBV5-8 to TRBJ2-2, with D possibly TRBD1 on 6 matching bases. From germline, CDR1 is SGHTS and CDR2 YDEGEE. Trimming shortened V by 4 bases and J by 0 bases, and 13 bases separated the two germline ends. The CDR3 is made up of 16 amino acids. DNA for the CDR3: TGTGCCAGCAGCCCCAACAGGGCGACGAACACCGGGGAGCTGTTTTTT. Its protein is CASSPNRATNTGELFF. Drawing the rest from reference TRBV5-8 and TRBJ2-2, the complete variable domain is EAGVTQSPTHLIKTRGQQATLRCSPISGHTSVYWYQQALGLGLQFLLWYDEGEERNRGNFPPRFSGRQFPNYSSELNVNALELEDSALYLCASSPNRATNTGELFFGEGSRLTVL.

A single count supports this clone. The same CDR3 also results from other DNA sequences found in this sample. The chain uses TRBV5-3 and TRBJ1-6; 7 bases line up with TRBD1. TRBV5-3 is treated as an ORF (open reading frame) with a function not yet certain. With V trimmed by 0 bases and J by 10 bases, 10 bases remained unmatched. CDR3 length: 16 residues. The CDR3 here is CARSLGRYRGRSPLHF. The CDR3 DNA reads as TGTGCCAGAAGCTTGGGGAGGTACAGGGGCAGATCACCCCTCCACTTT.

In DNA, the CDR3 is TGTGCCAGTAACCTCCCGAGCGGGGGCGAATATGGCTACACCTTC. Amino acid sequence: CASNLPSGGEYGYTF. The V gene is TRBV19, the J gene TRBJ1-2; tentative D call: TRBD1 (6 bases). V dropped 7 bases and J dropped 5 bases, with 20 bases sitting between them. CDR1 LNHDA and CDR2 SQIVND come from the germline V gene (reference sequence). The CDR3 is made up of 15 amino acids. Full variable domain (rest looked up from reference TRBV19 and TRBJ1-2): DGGITQSPKYLFRKEGQNVTLSCEQNLNHDAMYWYRQDPGQGLRLIYYSQIVNDFQKGDIAEGYSVSREKKESFPLTVTSAQKNPTAFYLCASNLPSGGEYGYTFGSGTRLTVV.

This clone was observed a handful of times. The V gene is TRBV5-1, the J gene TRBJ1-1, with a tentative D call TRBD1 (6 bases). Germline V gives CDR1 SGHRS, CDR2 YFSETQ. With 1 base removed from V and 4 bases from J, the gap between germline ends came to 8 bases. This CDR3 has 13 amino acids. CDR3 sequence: CASSLRTVTEAFF. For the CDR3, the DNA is TGCGCCAGCAGCTTGCGGACAGTCACTGAAGCTTTCTTT.

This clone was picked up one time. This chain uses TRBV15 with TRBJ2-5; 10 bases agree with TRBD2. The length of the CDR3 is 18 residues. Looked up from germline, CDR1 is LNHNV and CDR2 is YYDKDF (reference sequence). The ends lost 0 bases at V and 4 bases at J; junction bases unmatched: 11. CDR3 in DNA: TGTGCCACCAGCAGAGATAAGGGACTAGCGTGGAGGGGAGAGACCCAGTACTTC. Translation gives CATSRDKGLAWRGETQYF.

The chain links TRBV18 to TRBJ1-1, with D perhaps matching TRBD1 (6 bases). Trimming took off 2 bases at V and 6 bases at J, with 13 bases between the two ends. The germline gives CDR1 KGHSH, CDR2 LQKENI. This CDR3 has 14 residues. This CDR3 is CASSPGQLEPEAFF. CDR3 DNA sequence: TGTGCCAGCTCACCAGGACAGCTAGAGCCTGAAGCTTTCTTT. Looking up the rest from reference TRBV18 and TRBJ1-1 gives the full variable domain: NAGVMQNPRHLVRRRGQEARLRCSPMKGHSHVYWYRQLPEEGLKFMVYLQKENIIDESGMPKERFSAEFPKEGPSILRIQQVVRGDSAAYFCASSPGQLEPEAFFGQGTRLTVV.

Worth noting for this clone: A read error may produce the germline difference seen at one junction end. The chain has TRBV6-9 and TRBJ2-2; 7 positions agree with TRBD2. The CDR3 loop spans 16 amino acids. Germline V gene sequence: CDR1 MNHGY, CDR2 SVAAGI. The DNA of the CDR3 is TGTGCCAGCAGTTACGGGGGAGGGGTAGGCACCGAGGAGCTGTTTTTT. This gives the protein CASSYGGGVGTEELFF.

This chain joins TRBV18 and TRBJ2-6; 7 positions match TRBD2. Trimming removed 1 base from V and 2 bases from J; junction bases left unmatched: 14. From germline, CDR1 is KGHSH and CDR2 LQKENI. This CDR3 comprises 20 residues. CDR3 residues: CASSPRAGLPFETGANVLTF. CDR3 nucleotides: TGTGCCAGCTCACCACGGGCGGGACTACCTTTCGAAACTGGGGCCAACGTCCTGACTTTC.